The 23 T cell receptor beta chains presented below share a single source sample, sequenced in a study of beta chain features in type 1 diabetes. Study-wide points: Researchers report that Type 1 diabetes patients had moderately but significantly shorter TCRB CDR3s across all four CD4+ subsets.

Sequenced material consisted of expressed TCRB transcripts (all of the isolated RNA was reverse transcribed). Assay used: immunoSEQ multiplex PCR; TCRdb lists only in-frame clones, some missing. The table includes 500,000 to 850,000 clones, roughly 13% detected once. These receptors lack a known antigen. Sequenced: naive CD4+ T cells from blood. The origin of the receptors is a man in his late teens or twenties with type 1 diabetes.

V gene TRBV29-1 combines with J gene TRBJ1-4; D is unclear. The germline V and J ends were trimmed by 7 bases and 5 bases, with 14 bases remaining between them. The CDR3 sequence is 13 residues long. CDR1 is SQVTM, CDR2 ANQGSEA, per germline. This chain's CDR3 is CSAARFSNEKLFF. For the CDR3, the DNA is TGCAGCGCCGCCAGGTTTTCCAATGAAAAACTGTTTTTT.

This clone appeared many times. This chain connects TRBV23-1 to TRBJ2-7; D gene unclear. TRBV23-1 is filed as an ORF, its function uncertain. The CDR3 loop spans 11 amino acids. With 7 bases removed from V and 5 bases from J, the gap between germline ends came to 9 bases. CDR3 residues: CASKRSNEQYF. The CDR3 DNA reads as TGCGCCAGCAAACGGAGTAACGAGCAGTACTTC.

This clone was seen more than once but under ten times. V gene TRBV6-5 combines with J gene TRBJ2-5, with 7 bases matching TRBD2. The germline CDR1 and CDR2 sequences are MNHEY and SVGAGI. The ends lost 0 bases at V and 2 bases at J; junction bases unmatched: 6. The CDR3 spans 16 residues. This CDR3 reads CASSYSRGAGQETQYF. Written as DNA, the CDR3 is TGTGCCAGCAGTTACTCGCGGGGAGCGGGACAAGAGACCCAGTACTTC.

The rearrangement links TRBV6-6 to TRBJ2-3; D unresolved. CDR3 length: 14 residues. Germline V CDR1 and CDR2: MNHNY, SVGAGI (reference sequence). V was trimmed by 7 bases and J by 2 bases, leaving 13 bases between them. In DNA form, the CDR3 reads TGTGCCAGCAATGATCAGCCTTTCACAGATACGCAGTATTTT. It yields the protein CASNDQPFTDTQYF.

This clone has a handful of counts. The chain has TRBV30 and TRBJ1-2; D is uncertain. The CDR3 loop spans 12 amino acids. Germline loops: CDR1 GTSNPN, CDR2 SVGIG (reference sequence). The germline V and J ends were trimmed by 0 bases and 6 bases, with 8 bases remaining between them. CDR3 DNA sequence: TGTGCCTGGAGTGTAACCGTGAATGGCTACACCTTC. The encoded protein is CAWSVTVNGYTF.

This CDR3 is CASSVGLAGEVQFF. As DNA, the CDR3 is TGTGCCAGCAGCGTAGGGCTAGCGGGAGAGGTGCAGTTCTTC. The rearrangement uses TRBV9 and TRBJ2-1, with TRBD2 matching over 10 bases. Per germline, CDR1 SGDLS and CDR2 YYNGEE. The CDR3 is 14 residues long. V gave up 0 bases and J gave up 12 bases; unmatched junction bases: 6.

This clone showed up just a few times. The CDR3 is CASSQPTGTSGRGEQYF. The CDR3, as DNA: TGTGCCAGCAGCCAACCGACTGGGACTAGCGGGAGAGGGGAGCAGTACTTC. The chain links TRBV4-2 to TRBJ2-7; 14 bases match TRBD2. Trimming at V came to 2 bases and at J to 7 bases, leaving 10 bases not matched to a gene. CDR3 length: 17 amino acids. CDR1 and CDR2 from the germline V gene are LGHNA and YNFKEQ.

V gene TRBV7-2 combines with J gene TRBJ2-5, with D possibly matching TRBD2 (5 bases). Deletions cut 4 bases from V and 4 bases from J, with 13 bases between. The CDR3 has 14 amino acids. CDR1 SGHTA and CDR2 FQGNSA come from the germline V gene. DNA for the CDR3: TGTGCCAGCAGCTCCGGGCTAGCCGGAGAGACCCAGTACTTC. Amino acids: CASSSGLAGETQYF.

The rearrangement uses TRBV15 and TRBJ2-7; 7 nucleotides line up with TRBD1. CDR3 size: 15 residues. The germline gives CDR1 LNHNV, CDR2 YYDKDF (reference sequence). V gave up 3 bases and J gave up 7 bases; unmatched junction bases: 12. The CDR3 reads CATSRDTGAPREQYF. In DNA form, the CDR3 reads TGTGCCACCAGCAGGGATACAGGGGCCCCCCGGGAGCAGTACTTC.

V is TRBV29-1 and J is TRBJ2-3, with D uncertain. Per germline, CDR1 SQVTM and CDR2 ANQGSEA. Trimming removed 6 bases at V and 1 base at J, with 11 bases between. CDR3 length: 13 amino acids. The chain's CDR3 is CSVRQLRTDTQYF. CDR3 DNA sequence: TGCAGCGTGCGCCAGCTACGCACAGATACGCAGTATTTT.

This clone was seen only a few times. One end of the junction does not line up with germline, which may come from a read error. The chain employs TRBV6-5 and TRBJ2-3, with 13 bases identical to TRBD2. There are 13 residues in the CDR3. Per germline, CDR1 MNHEY and CDR2 SVGAGI. In DNA, the CDR3 is TGTGCCAGCAGTACTACAACTAGCGGGGGGGCGCATTTT. As protein: CASSTTTSGGAHF.

In this sample, this clone turned up a few times. The chain couples TRBV29-1 to TRBJ2-5; TRBD1 might be the D (6 bases). The CDR3 contains 10 residues. V shed 5 bases and J shed 5 bases, with 6 bases lying between them. The germline CDR1 and CDR2 sequences are SQVTM and ANQGSEA. The DNA for the CDR3 is TGCAGCGTTAGGGGGGAGACCCAGTACTTC. Protein sequence: CSVRGETQYF. Together with reference TRBV29-1 and TRBJ2-5, the CDR3 gives the full variable domain: SAVISQKPSRDICQRGTSLTIQCQVDSQVTMMFWYRQQPGQSLTLIATANQGSEATYESGFVIDKFPISRPNLTFSTLTVSNMSPEDSSIYLCSVRGETQYFGPGTRLLVL.

The chain employs TRBV4-1 and TRBJ2-3, with D tentatively TRBD1 (6 bases). The CDR3 length is 15 residues. The V end was cut by 1 base, the J end by 2 bases, with 10 bases between. CDR1 is MGHRA, CDR2 YSYEKL, per germline. The CDR3 DNA reads as TGCGCCAGCAGCCAAGGTAGACAGGTCACAGATACGCAGTATTTT. Its protein is CASSQGRQVTDTQYF.

The chain uses TRBV2 and TRBJ1-6, with D possibly TRBD1 on 6 matching bases. CDR1 SNHLY and CDR2 FYNNEI come from the germline V gene. The length of the CDR3 is 13 residues. The ends were cut back, 8 bases at V and 7 bases at J, with 12 bases in the middle. CDR3 DNA: TGTGCCAGCTTGGGGGGGCCGAATTCACCCCTCCACTTT. Its translation is CASLGGPNSPLHF.

The V call is TRBV6-1, the J call TRBJ2-7, with D hard to call. This CDR3 has 13 residues. V shed 3 bases and J shed 1 base, with 7 bases lying between them. Germline CDR1 is MNHNS and CDR2 is SASEGT. The CDR3 DNA reads as TGTGCCAGCAGTGAGATCCCTTCCTACGAGCAGTACTTC. It is translated as CASSEIPSYEQYF.

The chain recombines TRBV30 with TRBJ2-7; no firm D call. Germline lookup yields CDR1 GTSNPN and CDR2 SVGIG (reference sequence). Trimming pared 3 bases from V and 2 bases from J, leaving 17 bases between. The CDR3 has 15 residues. CDR3 loop: CAWRAGSWYPYEQYF. CDR3 coding DNA: TGTGCCTGGAGGGCAGGTAGTTGGTATCCCTACGAGCAGTACTTC.

The chain recombines TRBV30 with TRBJ1-6; possible D gene TRBD1, 5 bases. There are 13 residues in the CDR3. Germline loops: CDR1 GTSNPN, CDR2 SVGIG (reference sequence). V lost 4 bases to trimming and J lost 9 bases, with 13 bases between them. Here the CDR3 DNA reads TGTGCCTGGACGGGGGGAAGGGGTTCACCCCTCCACTTT. It specifies CAWTGGRGSPLHF.

This clone appeared a few times. The rearrangement joins TRBV30 to TRBJ2-7; no clear D gene. The V gene lost 1 base and the J gene lost 4 bases, with 11 bases spanning the gap. There are 13 residues in the CDR3. Germline V gene sequence: CDR1 GTSNPN, CDR2 SVGIG (reference sequence). This CDR3 reads CAWSAMIPYEQYF. The CDR3 DNA reads TGTGCCTGGAGTGCGATGATACCTTACGAGCAGTACTTC.

In its sample, this clone was seen a few times. This chain joins TRBV25-1 and TRBJ2-7; the D gene is possibly TRBD1 (6 bases). V was trimmed by 1 base and J by 3 bases, leaving 10 bases between them. Germline-derived CDR1 and CDR2 are MGHDK and SYGVNS. This CDR3 is 14 amino acids long. In DNA form, the CDR3 reads TGTGCCAGCAGTGAATCCCGGACAGTCTACGAGCAGTACTTC. It translates to CASSESRTVYEQYF.

V usage is TRBV10-1 and J usage is TRBJ2-7, with D maybe TRBD1 (5 bases). CDR1 and CDR2 from the germline V gene are WNHNN and SYGVQD (reference sequence). Trimming removed 4 bases from V and 7 bases from J, with 17 bases in between. This CDR3 is 14 amino acids long. The CDR3 DNA follows: TGCGCCAGCAGTGGATCAGGGATTATTGGTGAGCAGTACTTC. As protein: CASSGSGIIGEQYF.

This clone was seen more than once but under ten times. V usage is TRBV30 and J usage is TRBJ2-7; D may correspond to TRBD1 or TRBD2 (5 bases each). The CDR3 extends over 13 amino acids. CDR1 and CDR2 (germline): GTSNPN, SVGIG (reference sequence). Trimming took off 3 bases at V and 5 bases at J, with 14 bases between the two ends. The CDR3 loop reads CAWSGEGRNEQYF. For the CDR3, the DNA is TGTGCCTGGAGCGGAGAGGGGCGCAACGAGCAGTACTTC.

This clone was seen a handful of times. The V gene is TRBV27, the J gene TRBJ2-3, with 8 bases that match TRBD2. There are 14 residues in the CDR3. V trimming: 3 bases; J trimming: 5 bases; junction bases outside the gene matches: 4. Germline CDR1 is MNHEY and CDR2 is SMNVEV (reference sequence). The CDR3 region is CASSFNLAGDTQYF. The DNA for the CDR3 is TGTGCCAGCAGTTTCAACCTAGCGGGAGATACGCAGTATTTT.

CDR3 region: CASSARYQTGELFF. For the CDR3, the DNA is TGTGCCAGCAGTGCCCGGTATCAGACCGGGGAGCTGTTTTTT. The chain couples TRBV2 to TRBJ2-2; the D is unclear. The germline gives CDR1 SNHLY, CDR2 FYNNEI. This CDR3 spans 14 amino acids. Trimming took 4 bases from V and 5 from J, leaving 11 bases between them.